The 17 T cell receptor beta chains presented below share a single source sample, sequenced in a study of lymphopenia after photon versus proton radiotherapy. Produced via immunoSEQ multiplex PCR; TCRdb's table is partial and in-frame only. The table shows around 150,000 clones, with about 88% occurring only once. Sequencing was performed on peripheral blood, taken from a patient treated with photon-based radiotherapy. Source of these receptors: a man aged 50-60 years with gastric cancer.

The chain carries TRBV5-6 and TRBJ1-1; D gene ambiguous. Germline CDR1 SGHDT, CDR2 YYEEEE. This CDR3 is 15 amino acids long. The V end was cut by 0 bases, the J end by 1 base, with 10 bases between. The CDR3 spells CASSLVSYRNTEAFF. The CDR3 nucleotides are TGTGCCAGCAGCTTGGTCTCATACAGGAACACTGAAGCTTTCTTT.

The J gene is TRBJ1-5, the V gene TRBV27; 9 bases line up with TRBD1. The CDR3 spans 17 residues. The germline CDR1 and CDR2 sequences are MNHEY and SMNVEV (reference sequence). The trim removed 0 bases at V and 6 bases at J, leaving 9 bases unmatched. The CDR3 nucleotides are TGTGCCAGCAGTTTATCCCGAACAGGGGGCTGGGCTCAGCCCCAGCATTTT. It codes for CASSLSRTGGWAQPQHF.

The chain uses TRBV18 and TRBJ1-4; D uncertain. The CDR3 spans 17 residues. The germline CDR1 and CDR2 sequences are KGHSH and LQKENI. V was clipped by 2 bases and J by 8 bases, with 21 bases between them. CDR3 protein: CASSPTVRDGGGEKLFF. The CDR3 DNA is TGTGCCAGCTCACCAACTGTCCGAGACGGCGGAGGGGAAAAACTGTTTTTT.

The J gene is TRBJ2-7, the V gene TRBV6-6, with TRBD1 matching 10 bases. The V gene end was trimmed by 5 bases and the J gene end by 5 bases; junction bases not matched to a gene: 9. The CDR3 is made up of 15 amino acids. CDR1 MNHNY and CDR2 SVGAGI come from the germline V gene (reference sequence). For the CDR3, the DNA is TGTGCCAGCAGTACCCCCGGGACAGGGGTCCACGAGCAGTACTTC. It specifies CASSTPGTGVHEQYF.

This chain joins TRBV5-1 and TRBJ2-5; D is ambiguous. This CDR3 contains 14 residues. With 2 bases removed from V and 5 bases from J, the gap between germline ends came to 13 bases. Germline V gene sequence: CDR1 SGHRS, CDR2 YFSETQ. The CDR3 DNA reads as TGCGCCAGCAGCTTCAATCGAATGAGCGAGACCCAGTACTTC. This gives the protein CASSFNRMSETQYF.

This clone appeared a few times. CDR3 loop: CASSLELAGRVNEQFF. In nucleotides, the CDR3 is TGCGCCAGCAGCCTCGAACTAGCGGGGAGAGTCAATGAGCAGTTCTTC. V gene TRBV5-1 combines with J gene TRBJ2-1; 10 bases fit TRBD2. The CDR3 has 16 amino acids. J lost 6 bases, V lost 4 bases, and 10 bases had no gene match. CDR1 is SGHRS and CDR2 is YFSETQ in the germline V gene.

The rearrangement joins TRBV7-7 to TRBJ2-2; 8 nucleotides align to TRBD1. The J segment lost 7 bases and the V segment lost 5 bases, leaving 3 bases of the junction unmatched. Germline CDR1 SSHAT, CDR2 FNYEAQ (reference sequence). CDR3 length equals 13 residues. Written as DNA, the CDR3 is TGTGCCAGCAGCCCCGGACAGGGCGGGGAGCTGTTTTTT. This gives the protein CASSPGQGGELFF.

The CDR3: CASSIDRWGQVEQFF. The CDR3, as DNA: TGTGCCAGTAGTATAGATCGGTGGGGACAGGTTGAGCAGTTCTTC. V is TRBV19 and J is TRBJ2-1; 8 nucleotides line up with TRBD1. The CDR3 sequence is 15 residues long. From germline, CDR1 is LNHDA and CDR2 SQIVND (reference sequence). The ends lost 0 bases at V and 9 bases at J; junction bases unmatched: 7.

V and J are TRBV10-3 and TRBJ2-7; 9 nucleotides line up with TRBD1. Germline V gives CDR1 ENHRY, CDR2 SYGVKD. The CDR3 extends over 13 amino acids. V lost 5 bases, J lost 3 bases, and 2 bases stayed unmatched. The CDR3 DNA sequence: TGTGCCATCAGTTGGGGACAGGGCTACGAGCAGTACTTC. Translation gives CAISWGQGYEQYF.

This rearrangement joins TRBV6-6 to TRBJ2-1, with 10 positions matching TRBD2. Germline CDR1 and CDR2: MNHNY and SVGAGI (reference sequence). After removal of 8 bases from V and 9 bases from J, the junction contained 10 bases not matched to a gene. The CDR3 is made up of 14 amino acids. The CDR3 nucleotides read TGTGCCAGCGATGCTAGCGGGAGAAAAGGTGAGCAGTTCTTC. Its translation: CASDASGRKGEQFF.

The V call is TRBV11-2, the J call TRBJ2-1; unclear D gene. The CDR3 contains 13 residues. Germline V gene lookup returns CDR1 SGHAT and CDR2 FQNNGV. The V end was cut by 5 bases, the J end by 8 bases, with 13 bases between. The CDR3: CASSPPTGYEQFF. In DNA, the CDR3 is TGTGCCAGCAGCCCCCCCACTGGGTATGAGCAGTTCTTC.

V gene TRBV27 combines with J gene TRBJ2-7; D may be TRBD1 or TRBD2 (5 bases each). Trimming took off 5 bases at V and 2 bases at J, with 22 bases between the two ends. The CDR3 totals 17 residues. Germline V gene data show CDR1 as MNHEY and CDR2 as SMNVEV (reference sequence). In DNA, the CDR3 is TGTGCCAGCAGTCACACTGCCCCAAGGGACGGACCCTACGAGCAGTACTTC. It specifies CASSHTAPRDGPYEQYF.

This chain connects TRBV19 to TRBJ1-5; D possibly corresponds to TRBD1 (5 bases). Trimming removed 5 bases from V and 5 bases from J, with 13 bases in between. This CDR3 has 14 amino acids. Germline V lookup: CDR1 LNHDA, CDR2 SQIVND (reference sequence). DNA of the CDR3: TGTGCCAGTAGTCCGGGGGGGTTCTATCAGCCCCAGCATTTT. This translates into CASSPGGFYQPQHF.

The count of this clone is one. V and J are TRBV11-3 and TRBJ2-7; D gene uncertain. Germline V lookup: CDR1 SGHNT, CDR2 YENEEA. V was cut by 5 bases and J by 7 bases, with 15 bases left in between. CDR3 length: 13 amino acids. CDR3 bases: TGTGCCAGCAGCCGCCTTCCCGGGTGGGAGCAGTACTTC. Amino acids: CASSRLPGWEQYF. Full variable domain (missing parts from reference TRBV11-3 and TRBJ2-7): EAGVVQSPRYKIIEKKQPVAFWCNPISGHNTLYWYLQNLGQGPELLIRYENEEAVDDSQLPKDRFSAERLKGVDSTLKIQPAELGDSAVYLCASSRLPGWEQYFGPGTRLTVT.

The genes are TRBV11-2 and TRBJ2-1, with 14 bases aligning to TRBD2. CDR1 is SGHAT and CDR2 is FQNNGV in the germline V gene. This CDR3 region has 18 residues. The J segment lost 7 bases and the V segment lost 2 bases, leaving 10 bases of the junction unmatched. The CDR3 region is CASSLSSGTSGRGNEQFF. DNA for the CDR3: TGTGCCAGCAGCTTATCTTCTGGGACTAGCGGGAGAGGAAATGAGCAGTTCTTC. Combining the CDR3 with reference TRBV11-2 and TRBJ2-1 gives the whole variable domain EAGVAQSPRYKIIEKRQSVAFWCNPISGHATLYWYQQILGQGPKLLIQFQNNGVVDDSQLPKDRFSAERLKGVDSTLKIQPAKLEDSAVYLCASSLSSGTSGRGNEQFFGPGTRLTVL.

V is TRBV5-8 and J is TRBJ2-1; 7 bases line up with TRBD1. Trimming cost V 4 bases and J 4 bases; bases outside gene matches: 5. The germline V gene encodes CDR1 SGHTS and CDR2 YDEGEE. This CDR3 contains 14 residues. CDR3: CASSLGQKYNEQFF. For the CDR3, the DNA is TGTGCCAGCAGCCTGGGACAGAAATACAATGAGCAGTTCTTC.

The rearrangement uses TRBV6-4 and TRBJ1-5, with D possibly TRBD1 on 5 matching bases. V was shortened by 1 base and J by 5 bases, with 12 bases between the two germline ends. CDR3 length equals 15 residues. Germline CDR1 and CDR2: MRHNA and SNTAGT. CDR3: CASSDLAAGDQPQHF. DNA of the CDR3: TGTGCCAGCAGTGACTTGGCGGCGGGGGATCAGCCCCAGCATTTT.